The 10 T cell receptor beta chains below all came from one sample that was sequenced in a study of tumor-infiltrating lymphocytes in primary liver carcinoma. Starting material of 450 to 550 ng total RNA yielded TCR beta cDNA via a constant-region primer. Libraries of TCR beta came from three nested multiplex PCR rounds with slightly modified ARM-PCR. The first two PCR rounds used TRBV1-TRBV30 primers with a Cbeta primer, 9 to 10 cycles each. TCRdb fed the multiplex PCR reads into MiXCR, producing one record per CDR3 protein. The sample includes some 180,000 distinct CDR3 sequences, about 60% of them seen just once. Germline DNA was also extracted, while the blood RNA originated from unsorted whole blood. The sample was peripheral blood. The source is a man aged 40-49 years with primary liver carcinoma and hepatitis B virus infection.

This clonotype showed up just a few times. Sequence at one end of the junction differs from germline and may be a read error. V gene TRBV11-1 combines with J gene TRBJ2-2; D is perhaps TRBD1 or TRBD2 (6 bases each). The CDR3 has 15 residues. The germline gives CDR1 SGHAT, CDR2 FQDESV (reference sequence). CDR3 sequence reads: CVSSLGGFSAGELFF. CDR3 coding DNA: TGTGTCAGCAGCTTAGGGGGGTTTAGCGCCGGGGAGCTGTTTTTT.

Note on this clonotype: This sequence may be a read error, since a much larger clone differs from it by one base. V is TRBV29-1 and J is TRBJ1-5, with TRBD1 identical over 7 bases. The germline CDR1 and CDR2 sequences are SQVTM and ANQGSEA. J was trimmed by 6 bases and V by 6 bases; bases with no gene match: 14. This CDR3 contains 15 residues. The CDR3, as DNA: TGCAGCGTCGTCTTAGGTGGGACAGAAGGTCAGCCCCAGCATTTT. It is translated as CSVVLGGTEGQPQHF.

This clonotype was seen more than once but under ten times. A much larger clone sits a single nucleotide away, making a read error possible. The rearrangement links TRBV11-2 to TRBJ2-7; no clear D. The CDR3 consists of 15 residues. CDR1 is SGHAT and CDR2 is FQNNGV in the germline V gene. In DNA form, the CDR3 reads TGTGCCTGCAGCGCGGCACTGCTCACCGGGTACGAGCAGTACTTC. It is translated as CACSAALLTGYEQYF. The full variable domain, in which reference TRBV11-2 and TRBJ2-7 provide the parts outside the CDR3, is EAGVAQSPRYKIIEKRQSVAFWCNPISGHATLYWYQQILGQGPKLLIQFQNNGVVDDSQLPKDRFSAERLKGVDSTLKIQPAKLEDSAVYLCACSAALLTGYEQYFGPGTRLTVT.

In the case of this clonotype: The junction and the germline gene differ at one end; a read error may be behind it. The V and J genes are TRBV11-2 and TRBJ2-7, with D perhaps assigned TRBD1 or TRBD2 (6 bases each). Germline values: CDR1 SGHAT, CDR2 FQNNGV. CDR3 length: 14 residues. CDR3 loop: CAISLGGREYEQYF. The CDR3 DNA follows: TGTGCCATCAGCTTAGGGGGGCGAGAATACGAACAGTACTTC. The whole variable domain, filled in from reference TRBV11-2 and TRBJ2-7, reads EAGVAQSPRYKIIEKRQSVAFWCNPISGHATLYWYQQILGQGPKLLIQFQNNGVVDDSQLPKDRFSAERLKGVDSTLKIQPAKLEDSAVYLCAISLGGREYEQYFGPGTRLTVT.

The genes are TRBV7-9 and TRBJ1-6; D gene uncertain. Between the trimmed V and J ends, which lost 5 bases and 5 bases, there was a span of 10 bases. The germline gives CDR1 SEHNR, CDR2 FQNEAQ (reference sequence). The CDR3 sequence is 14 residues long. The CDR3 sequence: CASSAGPNNSPLHF. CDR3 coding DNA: TGTGCCAGCAGCGCGGGCCCCAATAATTCACCCCTCCACTTT.

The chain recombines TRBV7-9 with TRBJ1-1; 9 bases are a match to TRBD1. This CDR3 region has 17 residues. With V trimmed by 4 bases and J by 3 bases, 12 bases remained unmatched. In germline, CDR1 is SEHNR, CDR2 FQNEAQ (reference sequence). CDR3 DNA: TGTGCCAGCAGCTGGGACAGGGTCGTAACCCGTGACACTGAAGCTTTCTTT. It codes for CASSWDRVVTRDTEAFF.

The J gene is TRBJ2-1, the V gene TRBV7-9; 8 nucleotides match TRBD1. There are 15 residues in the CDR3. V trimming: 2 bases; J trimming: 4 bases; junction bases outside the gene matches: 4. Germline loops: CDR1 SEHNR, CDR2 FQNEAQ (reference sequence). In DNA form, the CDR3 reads TGTGCCAGCAGCTTATCGGACAGGGTGTACAATGAGCAGTTCTTC. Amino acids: CASSLSDRVYNEQFF.

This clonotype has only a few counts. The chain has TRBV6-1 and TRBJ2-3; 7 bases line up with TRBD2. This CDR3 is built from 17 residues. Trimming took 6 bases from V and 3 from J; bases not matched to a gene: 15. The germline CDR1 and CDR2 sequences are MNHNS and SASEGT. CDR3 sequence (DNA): TGTGCCAGCAGGCCACCCGGCGCGGGAGCGGGGACAGATACGCAGTATTTT. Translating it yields CASRPPGAGAGTDTQYF.

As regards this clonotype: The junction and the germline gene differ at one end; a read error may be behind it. CDR3 bases: TGTGCCAGCAGCTCCAGGTGGACACCCCCACCAGATTCGCAGTATTTT. This sequence encodes CASSSRWTPPPDSQYF. The chain couples TRBV11-2 to TRBJ2-3; perhaps TRBD1 as D (5 bases). The CDR3 is made up of 16 amino acids. In germline, CDR1 is SGHAT, CDR2 FQNNGV.

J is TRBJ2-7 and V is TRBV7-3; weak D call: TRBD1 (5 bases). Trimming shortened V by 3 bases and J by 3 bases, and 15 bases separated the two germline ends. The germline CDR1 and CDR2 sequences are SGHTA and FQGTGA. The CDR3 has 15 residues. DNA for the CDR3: TGTGCCAGCAGCTTCGAAGGTGGGGCGATCTACGAGCAGTACTTC. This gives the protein CASSFEGGAIYEQYF.